This T cell receptor beta chain was obtained from a study of shared T cell receptors in the human thymus listed by TCRdb under 2021. At the level of the whole study: The study examined how the human thymus generates shared, self-reactive T-cell receptor alpha chains.

With respect to this clone: Its antigen has not been determined. Base qualities are not at hand, and no much larger clone is one base apart.

The germline V gene supplies CDR1 SGHRS and CDR2 YFSETQ. Deletion took 2 bases off V and 3 bases off J, with a span of 15 bases between the germline ends. The CDR3 runs 15 residues from the cysteine to the phenylalanine. Kept here is only the CDR3 DNA, which spans 45 bases and is read in frame from base 1. Libraries were made using the immunoSEQ multiplex PCR assay. Sourced from immuneACCESS, this table was stored by TCRdb with only in-frame sequences that have V and J called. A share of the clones is absent; for the studies checked, an unresolved V gene accounts for under half, and the remainder has no known explanation. Within this sample are 700,000 or so clones, with 80% to 90% of them counted one time only. The ten largest account for about 0.011% of the sample. The sample was also reused in another study, on human thymus T cells. According to the second study: Donors were immunologically healthy infants undergoing open corrective cardiac surgery for congenital heart defects in Finland. Thymus tissue was collected as surgical resects that were removed during corrective cardiac surgery. Biased V and J gene segment usage appeared to be present in both thymic and peripheral blood repertoires. The related research reported highly overlapping thymic TCR repertoires among unrelated individuals. The study characterized TCR alpha and beta repertoires from fewer than 10 infant thymus samples and four related peripheral blood samples. Donor ages ranging from about 6 to 244 days were recorded, and 5 or 6 male and a couple of female infants were included in the cohort. Thymocytes were mechanically released from the tissue and were stored as pellets of 10-30 million cells at -70 degrees C. A QIAsymphony instrument was used to extract genomic DNA from the frozen cell pellets. The immunoSEQ multiplex PCR assay was used to amplify the TCRB and TCRAD loci from a standardized quantity of quality-controlled genomic DNA. The amplicons spanned the V(D)J region and were long enough to cover the CDR3 and allow V and J genes to be identified. The amplicons were sequenced on an Illumina platform via the commercial immunoSEQ service. Primer bias and sequencing errors were corrected using previously described methods, and TCRAD and TCRB definitions followed the IMGT database. Analysis of the repertoires was done with immunoSEQ Analyzer 3.0 and VDJTools and included basic statistics, V/J segment usage, diversity estimates, rarefaction and pairwise overlap. To estimate diversity, the Chao1, ChaoE, Efron-Thisted, Shannon and inverse Simpson indices were applied, and diversity was also estimated on datasets down-sampled to the smallest sample. Repertoire overlap was determined by strict matching of CDR3 nucleotide sequence, V gene and J gene, and Jaccard-based multidimensional scaling clustering was applied. On average, thymus samples yielded roughly 800,000 unique TCRB clonotypes, whereas blood samples yielded some 92,000.

The specimen was thymocytes. This receptor chain uses TRBV5-1 and TRBJ2-7; a tentative D call is TRBD1 (6 bases match). The clonotype was recovered from a girl under three years old with a congenital heart defect. Donor details come from another sample of the same person, matched by shared clones. The sequence in DNA is TGCGCCAGCAGCTTTTCCGTTGACAGGAACTACGAGCAGTACTTC. It encodes CASSFSVDRNYEQYF.